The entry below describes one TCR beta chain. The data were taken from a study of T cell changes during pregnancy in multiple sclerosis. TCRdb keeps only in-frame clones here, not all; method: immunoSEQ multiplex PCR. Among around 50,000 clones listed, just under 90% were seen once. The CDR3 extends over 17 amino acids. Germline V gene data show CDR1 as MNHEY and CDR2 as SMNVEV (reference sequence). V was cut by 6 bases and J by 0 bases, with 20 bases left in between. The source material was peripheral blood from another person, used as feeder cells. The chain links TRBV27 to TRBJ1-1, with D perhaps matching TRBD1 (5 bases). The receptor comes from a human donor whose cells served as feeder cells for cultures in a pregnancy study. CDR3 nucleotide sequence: TGTGCCAGCAGATCGAGCAGGGCGCCCCCCATGAACACTGAAGCTTTCTTT. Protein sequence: CASRSSRAPPMNTEAFF.